This T cell receptor (beta chain) was sequenced in a study of Ad26.COV2.S vaccination and SARS-CoV-2 variants. About the study: Donor was assigned to the Ad26.COV2.S arm of trial COV1001. Once or twice, 56 days apart, Ad26.COV2.S was delivered intramuscularly.

This table comes from immunoSEQ multiplex PCR, and its TCRdb copy is limited to in-frame clones, with some not included. This table holds about 680,000 clones, approximately 88% found once. Treatment reported: around 19 received Ad26.COV2.S at low or high dose, single or two shots; several received placebo; per-sample allocation not given. Collection of samples fell on day 63 after the first vaccine or placebo injection. CDR3 length equals 16 residues. The ends were cut back, 5 bases at V and 7 bases at J, with 20 bases in the middle. Germline V lookup: CDR1 MGHDK, CDR2 SYGVNS. About this clone itself: No antigen is known for it.

Whole-study findings and limits: After vaccination, reports described spike-specific CD8+ and CD4+ T cell responses as showing substantial breadth. It is possible that the TCR breadth and depth analyses underestimated the total T cell responses.

The TCR was taken from a person between 18 and 60 years old who received the Ad26.COV2.S COVID-19 vaccine or a placebo. The sequencing used peripheral blood, collected in a trial of Ad26.COV2.S vaccine versus placebo. The J gene is TRBJ1-4, the V gene TRBV25-1, with D possibly being TRBD1 (5 bases). The CDR3 spells CASSLTTGRGSEKLFF. The CDR3 DNA reads TGTGCCAGCAGTTTAACGACCGGCCGGGGGAGTGAAAAACTGTTTTTT. Full variable domain (outside the CDR3, taken from reference TRBV25-1 and TRBJ1-4): EADIYQTPRYLVIGTGKKITLECSQTMGHDKMYWYQQDPGMELHLIHYSYGVNSTEKGDLSSESTVSRIRTEHFPLTLESARPSHTSQYLCASSLTTGRGSEKLFFGSGTQLSVL.